The 9 T cell receptor beta chains given below trace back to one sample, sequenced in a study of T cell repertoires in cytomegalovirus infection. TCRdb processed the reads anew with MiXCR; each CDR3 protein has one entry. The table shows roughly 340,000 distinct CDR3 sequences, with just under 30% occurring only once. Which antigens these TCRs recognize remains unknown. The sample here was cultured PBMCs, taken from culture after CMV antigen stimulation. The origin of the receptors is a human donor in good health (CMV status not recorded). Some clones in this sample may be carry-over from other donors' samples.

This clonotype was counted between two and nine times. The chain links TRBV27 to TRBJ1-5; no clear D. This CDR3 is 14 amino acids long. Germline assignment: CDR1 MNHEY and CDR2 SMNVEV (reference sequence). Trimming shortened V by 1 base and J by 5 bases, and 9 bases separated the two germline ends. CDR3 nucleotides: TGTGCCAGCAGTTTATTAGGGTCGGATCAGCCCCAGCATTTT. Protein sequence: CASSLLGSDQPQHF.

The sample holds many counts of this clonotype. The V and J genes are TRBV6-2 or TRBV6-3 and TRBJ1-5; D is unclear. This CDR3 spans 21 amino acids. Germline V gives CDR1 MNHEY, CDR2 SVGEGT. V was cut by 2 bases and J by 3 bases, with 29 bases left in between. CDR3 region: CASSYRPWSEERDISNQPQHF. CDR3 coding DNA: TGTGCCAGCAGTTACCGCCCGTGGAGTGAGGAGCGGGATATCTCCAATCAGCCCCAGCATTTT.

This chain joins TRBV7-2 and TRBJ2-4; TRBD2 aligns across 13 bases. J gave up 4 bases and V 4 bases, and 7 bases lay outside the gene matches. The CDR3 totals 17 residues. CDR1 and CDR2 from the germline V gene are SGHTA and FQGNSA. The CDR3 region is CASSSWTSGGSKNIQYF. CDR3 DNA: TGTGCCAGCAGCTCCTGGACTAGCGGGGGATCAAAAAACATTCAGTACTTC.

This clonotype was seen only a few times. Possible read error: a much larger clone is one base away. The chain carries TRBV28 and TRBJ2-2; TRBD2 is a possible D gene (6 bases). This CDR3 has 17 residues. CDR1 and CDR2 from the germline V gene are MDHEN and SYDVKM. V lost 4 bases, J lost 1 base, and 16 bases lay in between. DNA for the CDR3: TGTGCCAGCAGTTCGGGGGAATTCGGACTGAACACCGGGGAGCTGTTTTTT. Translation: CASSSGEFGLNTGELFF. Full variable domain (outside the CDR3, taken from reference TRBV28 and TRBJ2-2): DVKVTQSSRYLVKRTGEKVFLECVQDMDHENMFWYRQDPGLGLRLIYFSYDVKMKEKGDIPEGYSVSREKKERFSLILESASTNQTSMYLCASSSGEFGLNTGELFFGEGSRLTVL.

The genes are TRBV11-3 and TRBJ2-3; D may match TRBD1 or TRBD2 (5 bases each). This CDR3 has 15 residues. Deletions cut 5 bases from V and 5 bases from J, with 17 bases between. Germline V lookup: CDR1 SGHNT, CDR2 YENEEA. The CDR3 loop reads CASSLQGTLGDTQYF. The DNA of the CDR3 is TGTGCCAGCAGCCTCCAAGGGACCCTCGGAGATACGCAGTATTTT.

This clonotype was recorded a few times. The chain joins TRBV12-3 or TRBV12-4 to TRBJ1-2, with D perhaps matching TRBD1 (5 bases). The CDR3 has 14 residues. V was shortened by 6 bases and J by 6 bases, with 17 bases between the two germline ends. CDR3 coding DNA: TGTGCCAGCAGCTTCCCGGGTGACAGTAATGGCTACACCTTC. Amino acids: CASSFPGDSNGYTF.

This clonotype appeared many times. The chain uses TRBV19 and TRBJ1-1; the D gene is possibly TRBD1 (6 bases). The CDR3 spans 16 residues. Trimming took 3 bases from V and 2 from J, leaving 16 bases between them. The V gene's germline CDR1 is LNHDA and CDR2 SQIVND (reference sequence). The CDR3 spells CASSIVGQQTNTEAFF. As DNA, the CDR3 is TGTGCCAGTAGTATCGTAGGACAGCAGACTAACACTGAAGCTTTCTTT.

The chain couples TRBV20-1 to TRBJ2-7; D is unresolved. CDR1 is DFQATT and CDR2 is SNEGSKA in the germline V gene (reference sequence). Trimming took off 0 bases at V and 5 bases at J, with 20 bases between the two ends. This CDR3 comprises 16 residues. The CDR3 reads CSARDLGVLNLHEQYF. The CDR3, as DNA: TGCAGTGCTAGAGATCTTGGGGTCCTCAACCTCCACGAGCAGTACTTC.

The gene calls are TRBV6-6 and TRBJ1-5, with D possibly matching TRBD1 (5 bases). V lost 7 bases to trimming and J lost 3 bases, with 19 bases between them. The CDR3 is 16 residues long. Germline CDR1 MNHNY, CDR2 SVGAGI (reference sequence). DNA of the CDR3: TGTGCCAGCACCTCAACTCAGGGAGGGGACAATCAGCCCCAGCATTTT. This sequence encodes CASTSTQGGDNQPQHF.